This is a list of T cell receptor beta chains from one sample in a study of OX40 agonist ivuxolimab in advanced cancers. Sequencing used immunoSEQ multiplex PCR; TCRdb keeps in-frame clones, though not all of them. Altogether tens of thousands of clones are present, approximately 90% being singletons, with the ten largest covering about 0.62%. The material sequenced was CD4+ or CD8+ T cells sorted from blood, taken in a trial of the OX40 agonist ivuxolimab. Receptors originate from an adult with an advanced solid tumor such as melanoma, head and neck, liver or kidney cancer. Each CDR3 is given with its conserved first and last residue. D genes are given only for firm matches. Clone size is stated in some rows and not others, as once, few, many or a class when expanded.

TRBJ2-1	-	once	TRBV19	TGTGCCAGTAGTATAGCTCCCTCCTACAATGAGCAGTTCTTC	CASSIAPSYNEQFF
TRBJ2-7	TRBD1	few	TRBV6-5	TGTGCCAGCAGGAAGACAGGGGGAGCCTACGAGCAGTACTTC	CASRKTGGAYEQYF
TRBJ1-1	-	-	TRBV5-1	TGCGCCAGCAGCTTGGAACAGCGGGTCGGAAGCGCTGAAGCTTTCTTT	CASSLEQRVGSAEAFF
TRBJ1-4	-	-	TRBV27	TGTGCCAGCCGGGTATCAGAGCTGGCAACTAATGAAAAACTGTTTTTT	CASRVSELATNEKLFF
TRBJ2-1	TRBD2	-	TRBV7-9	TGTGCCAGCAGCCCCCGGGGGGTAGCAGGAGTGAATGAGCAGTTCTTC	CASSPRGVAGVNEQFF
TRBJ2-6	-	-	TRBV4-2	TGTGCCAGCAGCCAGCAATTCTACAGGGCTGGGGCCAACGTCCTGACTTTC	CASSQQFYRAGANVLTF
TRBJ2-1	-	-	TRBV7-6	TGTGCCAGCAGCTTATTGGGCAGGGTAGCTAGCTCCTACAATGAGCAGTTCTTC	CASSLLGRVASSYNEQFF
TRBJ2-1	TRBD2	-	TRBV11-3	TGTGCCAGCAGCTTTTCGAGCGGGAGGGTGAATGAGCAGTTCTTC	CASSFSSGRVNEQFF
TRBJ1-5	-	-	TRBV19	TGTGCCACCTCCTGGGGAGTAAATCAGCCCCAGCATTTT	CATSWGVNQPQHF
TRBJ2-3	-	-	TRBV5-1	TGCGCCAGCAGCTTAGGGGGGCCGCTCGAAGATACGCAGTATTTT	CASSLGGPLEDTQYF
TRBJ2-1	-	-	TRBV1	TGCACCAGCAGCCAAGGGACTAGCGCGAGCTCCTACAATGAGCAGTTCTTC	CTSSQGTSASSYNEQFF
TRBJ1-1	-	-	TRBV30	TGTGCCTGGAGTCGGACCTGGGGCACTGAAGCTTTCTTT	CAWSRTWGTEAFF
TRBJ2-5	TRBD2	-	TRBV7-9	TGTGCCAGCAGCCCCGGGAGGGAGACCCAGTACTTC	CASSPGRETQYF
TRBJ2-3	TRBD2	once	TRBV7-8	TGTGCCAGCAGCTTAGATACTAGCGGGAGCACAGATACGCAGTATTTT	CASSLDTSGSTDTQYF
TRBJ2-7	-	-	TRBV2	TGTGCCAGCACCCTCGACGGGATCAAGCAGTACTTC	CASTLDGIKQYF
TRBJ1-4	-	-	TRBV30	TGTGCCTGGAGACGGAATATCAATGAAAAACTGTTTTTT	CAWRRNINEKLFF
TRBJ2-3	TRBD2	-	TRBV5-1	TGCGCCAGCAGGTCTGCGGGAGCGAACACAGATACGCAGTATTTT	CASRSAGANTDTQYF
TRBJ1-2	-	-	TRBV4-1	TGCGCCAGCACTCAGGGTGTTAACTATGGCTACACCTTC	CASTQGVNYGYTF
TRBJ2-1	-	once	TRBV19	TGTGCCAGTAGTATAGATCGACTAGGAAGAAATGAGCAGTTCTTC	CASSIDRLGRNEQFF
TRBJ2-2	-	-	TRBV5-1	TGCGCCAGCAGCACCGGACAGCCAGGGGAGCTGTTTTTT	CASSTGQPGELFF
TRBJ2-3	-	few	TRBV5-6	TGTGCCAGCAGCCCCCAGGCTAGCCTAAGTTCCTTTACGCAGTATTTT	CASSPQASLSSFTQYF
TRBJ2-1	TRBD2	-	TRBV6-1	TGTGCCAGCAGGACTAGCGGGAGCTCCTACAATGAGCAGTTCTTC	CASRTSGSSYNEQFF
TRBJ2-7	-	-	TRBV11-3	TGTGCCAGCAGCTCTGGGATCCCCCCCCACGAGCAGTACTTC	CASSSGIPPHEQYF
TRBJ2-4	-	-	TRBV19	TGTGCCAGTATGAGAAAAAACATTCAGTACTTC	CASMRKNIQYF
TRBJ2-1	TRBD1	-	TRBV10-3	TGTGCCATCCGAAGGAGTCCCGGGACAGGGGGCGAAACCTACAATGAGCAGTTCTTC	CAIRRSPGTGGETYNEQFF
TRBJ2-5	TRBD1	-	TRBV28	TGTGCCAGCGGGACAGTACCTCAAGAGACCCAGTACTTC	CASGTVPQETQYF
TRBJ1-1	-	-	TRBV19	TGTGCCAGTAGTATAGAGATGAACACTGAAGCTTTCTTT	CASSIEMNTEAFF